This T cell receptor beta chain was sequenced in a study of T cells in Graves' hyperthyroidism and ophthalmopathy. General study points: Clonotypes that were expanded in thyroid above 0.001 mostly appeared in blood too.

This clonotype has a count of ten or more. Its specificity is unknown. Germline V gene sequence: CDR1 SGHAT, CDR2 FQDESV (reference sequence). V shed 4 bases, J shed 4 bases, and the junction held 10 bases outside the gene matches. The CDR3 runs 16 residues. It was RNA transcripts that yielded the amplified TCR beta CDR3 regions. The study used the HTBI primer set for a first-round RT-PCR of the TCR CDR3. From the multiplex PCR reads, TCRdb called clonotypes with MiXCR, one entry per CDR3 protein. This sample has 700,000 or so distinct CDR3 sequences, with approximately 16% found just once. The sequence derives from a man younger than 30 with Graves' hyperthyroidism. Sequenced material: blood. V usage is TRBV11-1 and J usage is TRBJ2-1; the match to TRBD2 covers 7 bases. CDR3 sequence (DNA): TGTGCCAGCAGCTCTTCCCCAGCGGGACCGTACAATGAGCAGTTCTTC. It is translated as CASSSSPAGPYNEQFF.